This T cell receptor (beta chain) is drawn from a study of early T cells in non-severe SARS-CoV-2 infection. The wider study: Sequencing of unsorted whole blood was done on bulk RNA, leaving chains unpaired. Study-wide results and limits: Sequences matched to VDJdb favored anti-spike CD8 responses, while private and CD4 specificities were missed.

In germline, CDR1 is LGHDT, CDR2 YNNKEL (reference sequence). Trimming took off 4 bases at V and 7 bases at J, with 23 bases between the two ends. This CDR3 comprises 16 residues. This clonotype was detected ten times or more. Its antigen is not identified. Individual cDNA molecules were tagged with unique molecular identifiers, the study reported. TCRdb recomputed calls from the 5' RACE reads with MiXCR, one row per CDR3 protein. The sample includes 30,000 to 40,000 distinct CDR3 sequences, around 7% of them seen just once. This receptor was taken from an adult who was a healthcare worker with PCR-confirmed SARS-CoV-2 infection or an uninfected control (not recorded which). Sequencing was performed on whole blood, taken at baseline. The chain carries TRBV3-1 and TRBJ2-7, with a tentative D call TRBD2 (6 bases). This CDR3 is CASSLHPGALALEQYF. The CDR3 DNA reads as TGTGCCAGCAGCCTTCACCCGGGAGCTCTTGCTTTGGAGCAGTACTTC.